One sample yielded the 13 T cell receptor beta chains listed below, sequenced in a study of Graves' ophthalmopathy and Graves' hyperthyroidism. Transcripts of RNA were the source for amplifying TCR beta CDR3 regions. First-round RT-PCR relied on HTBI primers, and a second-round multiplex PCR came next. Using its own MiXCR run on the multiplex PCR reads, TCRdb lists one record per CDR3 protein. Of some 520,000 distinct CDR3 sequences in the sample, around 14% are singletons; the top ten hold about 9.4%. The material sequenced was blood. The receptor set was obtained from a woman in her twenties or thirties with Graves' ophthalmopathy.

The sample holds many counts of this clonotype. The chain has TRBV12-3 or TRBV12-4 and TRBJ1-1; tentatively, D is TRBD1 (6 bases). V dropped 5 bases and J dropped 7 bases, with 20 bases sitting between them. This CDR3 contains 15 residues. CDR3 nucleotides: TGTGCCAGCAGTCCAAACGGGGGGGCGATAGTTGAAGCTTTCTTT. Its translation is CASSPNGGAIVEAFF.

This clonotype qualifies as medium-sized (0.01 to 0.1%). The J gene is TRBJ1-6, the V gene TRBV4-1; D remains ambiguous. There are 15 residues in the CDR3. From germline, CDR1 is MGHRA and CDR2 YSYEKL. V lost 1 base and J 8 bases, leaving 12 bases between the germline ends. Here the CDR3 DNA reads TGCGCCAGCAGCCAAGTTGAAGGGTTGGATTCACCCCTCCACTTT. Its translation is CASSQVEGLDSPLHF.

The table lists this clonotype with many counts. A junction end diverges from the germline sequence, so it may reflect a read error. This chain links TRBV7-2 with TRBJ2-7; tentatively, D is TRBD2 (5 bases). Germline V CDR1 and CDR2: SGHTA, FQGNSA. This CDR3 region has 14 residues. The CDR3 nucleotides read TGTGCCAGCAGCCTAGCCTTGAACTCCTACGAGCAGTACTTC. Protein product: CASSLALNSYEQYF.

Concerning this clonotype itself: The junction departs from the called germline gene at one end, perhaps through a read error. J is TRBJ1-1 and V is TRBV11-2, with 8 bases aligning to TRBD1. The germline gives CDR1 SGHAT, CDR2 FQNNGV. The length of the CDR3 is 14 residues. The CDR3 reads CVSSSSGTGLEAFF. DNA of the CDR3: TGTGTCAGCAGCTCCTCCGGGACAGGACTTGAAGCTTTCTTT.

This chain uses TRBV28 with TRBJ1-1, with 7 bases fitting TRBD1. The junction had 13 bases not matched to a gene; V was cut back by 7 bases and J by 11 bases. Germline V gene data show CDR1 as MDHEN and CDR2 as SYDVKM. This CDR3 is 13 amino acids long. DNA of the CDR3: TGTGCCAGCACCGTGAAGGGGGCCCCCATGGCTTTCTTT. Its translation: CASTVKGAPMAFF. Combining the CDR3 with reference TRBV28 and TRBJ1-1 gives the whole variable domain DVKVTQSSRYLVKRTGEKVFLECVQDMDHENMFWYRQDPGLGLRLIYFSYDVKMKEKGDIPEGYSVSREKKERFSLILESASTNQTSMYLCASTVKGAPMAFFGQGTRLTVV.

This clonotype has a count of ten or more. The rearrangement links TRBV6-5 to TRBJ2-7; 7 nucleotides line up with TRBD1. V shed 5 bases and J 3 bases; nucleotides not matched to a gene: 4. The CDR3 extends over 13 amino acids. Germline assignment: CDR1 MNHEY and CDR2 SVGAGI. The CDR3: CASSRGPGYEQYF. CDR3 in DNA: TGTGCCAGCAGTAGGGGGCCAGGCTACGAGCAGTACTTC.

Comment on this clonotype: A much larger clone lies one base from this, so it may be a read error. Likely a read error: the CDR3 ends without its conserved phenylalanine or tryptophan. The chain couples TRBV27 to TRBJ1-1, with 9 bases identical to TRBD1. V shed 4 bases and J 5 bases; nucleotides not matched to a gene: 2. The CDR3 totals 13 residues. Germline lookup yields CDR1 MNHEY and CDR2 SMNVEV (reference sequence). The DNA of the CDR3 is TGTGCCAGCAGTTGGGACAGGGTGACTGAAGCTTTCGTT. The encoded protein is CASSWDRVTEAFV.

This clonotype occurred many times. The chain joins TRBV7-2 to TRBJ2-7; TRBD2 is a possible D gene (6 bases). Germline V gene sequence: CDR1 SGHTA, CDR2 FQGNSA. Trimming removed 3 bases at V and 0 bases at J, with 12 bases between. The CDR3 sequence is 15 residues long. CDR3 protein: CASSFGLANSYEQYF. DNA for the CDR3: TGTGCCAGCAGCTTTGGGCTAGCGAACTCCTACGAGCAGTACTTC.

This clonotype was observed many times. This chain connects TRBV15 to TRBJ2-7; D might be TRBD2 (7 bases). CDR1 and CDR2 (germline): LNHNV, YYDKDF (reference sequence). Trimming removed 3 bases at V and 2 bases at J, with 14 bases between. The CDR3 is 15 residues long. The CDR3 spells CATSRVRGGAYEQYF. CDR3 bases: TGTGCCACCAGCAGGGTGAGGGGGGGAGCCTACGAGCAGTACTTC. Full variable domain (missing parts from reference TRBV15 and TRBJ2-7): DAMVIQNPRYQVTQFGKPVTLSCSQTLNHNVMYWYQQKSSQAPKLLFHYYDKDFNNEADTPDNFQSRRPNTSFCFLDIRSPGLGDTAMYLCATSRVRGGAYEQYFGPGTRLTVT.

The sample holds a few counts of this clonotype. J is TRBJ2-7 and V is TRBV4-2, with 7 bases identical to TRBD2. The CDR3 totals 14 residues. The junction had 3 bases not matched to a gene; V was cut back by 1 base and J by 3 bases. Germline CDR1 reads LGHNA; CDR2 reads YNFKEQ. DNA for the CDR3: TGTGCCAGCAGCCAAGGGAGCGGGGACTACGAGCAGTACTTC. Protein sequence: CASSQGSGDYEQYF.

At least ten counts were recorded for this clonotype. The chain uses TRBV5-1 and TRBJ1-2; 10 nucleotides agree with TRBD1. J lost 6 bases, V lost 1 base, and 3 bases had no gene match. This CDR3 has 14 amino acids. CDR1 is SGHRS, CDR2 YFSETQ, per germline. The DNA for the CDR3 is TGCGCCAGCAGCTTGATCGGACAGGGGGATGGCTACACCTTC. It is translated as CASSLIGQGDGYTF.

This clonotype was seen at least ten times. V is TRBV20-1 and J is TRBJ1-6; no reliable D call. The CDR3 length is 12 residues. The germline V gene encodes CDR1 DFQATT and CDR2 SNEGSKA (reference sequence). Deletions cut 0 bases from V and 14 bases from J, with 11 bases between. CDR3 in amino acids: CSAREEGLALHF. In nucleotides, the CDR3 is TGCAGTGCTAGAGAGGAGGGCTTGGCCCTCCACTTT.

This chain connects TRBV6-5 to TRBJ2-4, with TRBD1 as a possible D gene (5 bases). The CDR3 covers 16 residues. Germline V lookup: CDR1 MNHEY, CDR2 SVGAGI. Trimming removed 0 bases from V and 0 bases from J, with 9 bases in between. The CDR3 nucleotides are TGTGCCAGCAGTTACTCTTGGACATTAGCCAAAAACATTCAGTACTTC. It codes for CASSYSWTLAKNIQYF.